What follows are 23 T cell receptor beta chains derived from one specimen sequenced in a study of shared clonotypes between healthy human individuals. The protocol was immunoSEQ multiplex PCR, while the TCRdb copy is restricted to in-frame clones and leaves out a portion. The table includes over a million clones, 75% to 85% detected once. Sequenced sample: memory CD4+ T cells from PBMCs. Subset of the sample: CD45RA-negative fraction. The receptors originated from a man aged 18 to 29 in good health. Some clones in this sample may be carry-over from other donors' samples.

CDR3: CATSRDLASGSNEQYF. The CDR3 DNA follows: TGTGCCACCAGCAGAGATCTGGCTAGCGGGAGCAACGAGCAGTACTTC. The chain couples TRBV15 to TRBJ2-7; 10 bases line up with TRBD2. The CDR3 loop spans 16 amino acids. Trimming removed 0 bases from V and 5 bases from J; junction bases left unmatched: 7. The germline gives CDR1 LNHNV, CDR2 YYDKDF (reference sequence).

V usage is TRBV30 and J usage is TRBJ2-5, with D perhaps matching TRBD1 (5 bases). Germline CDR1 reads GTSNPN; CDR2 reads SVGIG (reference sequence). Between the trimmed V and J ends, which lost 0 bases and 5 bases, there was a span of 13 bases. The CDR3 loop spans 14 amino acids. The CDR3 bases are TGTGCCTGGAGTGTACGAGTAGGGGCTGAGACCCAGTACTTC. Translating it yields CAWSVRVGAETQYF.

The V and J genes are TRBV29-1 and TRBJ2-7; 9 bases agree with TRBD2. The CDR3 runs 11 residues. Germline CDR1 SQVTM, CDR2 ANQGSEA. V shed 4 bases, J shed 6 bases, and the junction held 1 base outside the gene matches. DNA of the CDR3: TGCAGCGTTGGACTAGCGGCCGAGCAGTACTTC. Translated, it gives CSVGLAAEQYF.

J is TRBJ2-5 and V is TRBV6-1; D is unclear. Trimming removed 7 bases at V and 4 bases at J, with 7 bases between. Germline CDR1 reads MNHNS; CDR2 reads SASEGT. The CDR3 sequence is 11 residues long. The CDR3 here is CASIPGETQYF. The CDR3 DNA is TGTGCCAGCATCCCGGGAGAGACCCAGTACTTC.

The chain combines TRBV6-6 with TRBJ2-1; D is ambiguous. The CDR3 consists of 12 residues. The ends were cut back, 2 bases at V and 9 bases at J, with 8 bases in the middle. Germline V gene sequence: CDR1 MNHNY, CDR2 SVGAGI (reference sequence). The CDR3: CASSYHSAEQFF. The CDR3 DNA follows: TGTGCCAGCAGTTACCATTCCGCTGAGCAGTTCTTC.

The gene calls are TRBV29-1 and TRBJ2-6, with D tentatively TRBD1 (5 bases). V lost 3 bases to trimming and J lost 1 base, with 7 bases between them. This CDR3 region has 14 residues. Germline values: CDR1 SQVTM, CDR2 ANQGSEA. The CDR3 here is CSVDGQSGANVLTF. The CDR3 DNA follows: TGCAGCGTTGACGGACAATCTGGGGCCAACGTCCTGACTTTC.

The gene calls are TRBV6-6 and TRBJ1-4; D is undetermined. There are 13 residues in the CDR3. Germline V CDR1 and CDR2: MNHNY, SVGAGI (reference sequence). Between the trimmed V and J ends, which lost 10 bases and 4 bases, there was a span of 13 bases. The CDR3 sequence: CATSAGINEKLFF. DNA for the CDR3: TGTGCCACCTCGGCAGGTATTAATGAAAAACTGTTTTTT.

A few counts support this clone. The chain is built from TRBV15 and TRBJ1-2, with D possibly being TRBD1 (6 bases). V was shortened by 4 bases and J by 0 bases, with 9 bases between the two germline ends. This CDR3 has 14 amino acids. Germline V gives CDR1 LNHNV, CDR2 YYDKDF (reference sequence). The CDR3 region has the DNA TGTGCCACCAGCAACAGGGTCGCTAACTATGGCTACACCTTC. It encodes CATSNRVANYGYTF.

CDR3 sequence reads: CASKGEPAWEETQYF. Here the CDR3 DNA reads TGTGCCAGCAAGGGTGAGCCAGCCTGGGAAGAGACCCAGTACTTC. The V and J genes are TRBV7-9 and TRBJ2-5; D call uncertain. The germline V gene encodes CDR1 SEHNR and CDR2 FQNEAQ (reference sequence). The CDR3 consists of 15 residues. Trimming cost V 7 bases and J 3 bases, with 18 bases left between them.

The rearrangement links TRBV10-2 to TRBJ2-1; TRBD2 matches 10 bases. V gave up 7 bases and J gave up 8 bases; unmatched junction bases: 14. This CDR3 has 16 residues. The V gene's germline CDR1 is WSHSY and CDR2 SAAADI. The CDR3 region has the DNA TGCGCCAGCAAGGCTAGCGGGGGTTTCCGGATCCATGAGCAGTTCTTC. Encoded protein: CASKASGGFRIHEQFF.

This clone has only one observation. This CDR3 is CASSPLERSTYNEQFF. DNA for the CDR3: TGTGCCAGCAGCCCCCTCGAGCGGTCCACCTACAATGAGCAGTTCTTC. The J gene is TRBJ2-1, the V gene TRBV7-3; possible D gene TRBD2, 5 bases. Trimming shortened V by 5 bases and J by 2 bases, and 16 bases separated the two germline ends. This CDR3 has 16 residues. The V gene's germline CDR1 is SGHTA and CDR2 FQGTGA.

The chain employs TRBV9 and TRBJ1-2; the D is unclear. Germline CDR1 and CDR2: SGDLS and YYNGEE. V was pared by 0 bases and J by 4 bases, with 10 bases between. CDR3 length: 14 amino acids. CDR3 protein: CASSVEANPYGYTF. In DNA form, the CDR3 reads TGTGCCAGCAGCGTAGAGGCAAATCCCTATGGCTACACCTTC.

The chain is built from TRBV6-6 and TRBJ1-2; D uncertain. Trimming left V 5 bases short and J 13 bases short, with 11 bases between. Germline V gene sequence: CDR1 MNHNY, CDR2 SVGAGI (reference sequence). This CDR3 has 10 amino acids. CDR3 sequence reads: CASSTRQFTF. In DNA, the CDR3 is TGTGCCAGCAGTACGCGTCAGTTCACCTTC.

On this clone: Germline is not matched at one junction end, which may reflect a read error. This chain uses TRBV2 with TRBJ2-7; 8 positions match TRBD1. CDR1 and CDR2 (germline): SNHLY, FYNNEI. This CDR3 has 13 amino acids. The DNA of the CDR3 is TGTGCCAGCAGCCCAGGACAGGGAGCCCCTTTAAAGTTC. The encoded protein is CASSPGQGAPLKF. Full variable domain (missing parts from reference TRBV2 and TRBJ2-7): EPEVTQTPSHQVTQMGQEVILRCVPISNHLYFYWYRQILGQKVEFLVSFYNNEISEKSEIFDDQFSVERPDGSNFTLKIRSTKLEDSAMYFCASSPGQGAPLKFGPGTRLTVT.

This clone has only a few counts. The rearrangement joins TRBV5-5 to TRBJ2-7; possibly TRBD1 or TRBD2 for D (6 bases each). Germline values: CDR1 SGHKS, CDR2 YYEKEE (reference sequence). Trimming left V 4 bases short and J 6 bases short, with 17 bases between. This CDR3 contains 14 residues. CDR3 residues: CASSRGEGEAEQYF. The CDR3 region has the DNA TGTGCCAGCAGCCGGGGCGAGGGGGAGGCCGAGCAGTACTTC.

J is TRBJ2-2 and V is TRBV28; no firm D call. The CDR3 spans 13 residues. CDR1 and CDR2 from the germline V gene are MDHEN and SYDVKM. Trimming stripped 3 bases from V and 5 bases from J, with 7 bases between. The CDR3 DNA follows: TGTGCCAGCAGTTTGCCCGGTACCGGGGAGCTGTTTTTT. This gives the protein CASSLPGTGELFF.

In its sample, this clone was seen once. The chain recombines TRBV6-1 with TRBJ1-5; 7 bases are shared with TRBD1. The CDR3 spans 14 residues. CDR1 and CDR2 from the germline V gene are MNHNS and SASEGT. J was trimmed by 4 bases and V by 5 bases; bases with no gene match: 5. The CDR3 protein is CASSRQGGNQPQHF. DNA for the CDR3: TGTGCCAGCAGTAGACAGGGAGGGAATCAGCCCCAGCATTTT.

V usage is TRBV29-1 and J usage is TRBJ2-5; 10 bases agree with TRBD2. Germline assignment: CDR1 SQVTM and CDR2 ANQGSEA. The CDR3 runs 14 residues. The V gene end was trimmed by 4 bases and the J gene end by 5 bases; junction bases not matched to a gene: 7. CDR3 loop: CSVVSSGSGETQYF. The CDR3 DNA follows: TGCAGCGTTGTCTCTAGCGGGAGCGGGGAGACCCAGTACTTC.

The V and J genes are TRBV7-7 and TRBJ2-7; 9 nucleotides align to TRBD1. This CDR3 is built from 15 residues. V lost 3 bases, J lost 3 bases, and 6 bases stayed unmatched. CDR1 SSHAT and CDR2 FNYEAQ come from the germline V gene (reference sequence). CDR3 nucleotides: TGTGCCAGCAGCTTGCGACAGGGGGGCTTCTACGAGCAGTACTTC. The encoded protein is CASSLRQGGFYEQYF.

The CDR3 region is CSVEEDSTAYEQYF. The DNA for the CDR3 is TGCAGCGTTGAAGAGGACAGCACAGCTTACGAGCAGTACTTC. This sequence joins TRBV29-1 and TRBJ2-7; possible D gene TRBD1, 6 bases. Germline loops: CDR1 SQVTM, CDR2 ANQGSEA. V was shortened by 0 bases and J by 4 bases, with 13 bases between the two germline ends. The CDR3 has 14 amino acids.

J is TRBJ2-2 and V is TRBV19; D ambiguous. Trimming took off 7 bases at V and 1 base at J, with 10 bases between the two ends. This CDR3 comprises 14 residues. The germline CDR1 and CDR2 sequences are LNHDA and SQIVND (reference sequence). The CDR3 spells CASIGRKNTGELFF. CDR3 bases: TGTGCCAGTATAGGACGGAAGAACACCGGGGAGCTGTTTTTT.

This clone was detected a few times. The genes are TRBV19 and TRBJ2-3; TRBD1 agrees at 12 bases. The CDR3 is 16 residues long. The V gene's germline CDR1 is LNHDA and CDR2 SQIVND (reference sequence). The J segment lost 4 bases and the V segment lost 3 bases, leaving 5 bases of the junction unmatched. The CDR3 DNA sequence: TGTGCCAGTAGTATGGGGACAGGGGGCGCTTCAGATACGCAGTATTTT. Translated, it gives CASSMGTGGASDTQYF.

This chain joins TRBV28 and TRBJ2-5, with TRBD1 matching 9 bases. Unmatched junction bases numbered 6, after V lost 5 bases and J lost 5 bases. Germline CDR1 reads MDHEN; CDR2 reads SYDVKM. The CDR3 is 14 amino acids. CDR3 DNA sequence: TGTGCCAGCAGTCTGGGACAGGGAGGGGAGACCCAGTACTTC. As protein: CASSLGQGGETQYF.